These 30 T cell receptor beta chains originate from one sample sequenced in a study of blood T cell repertoires in COVID-19. Sequencing used immunoSEQ multiplex PCR; TCRdb keeps in-frame clones, though not all of them. The sample gives around 180,000 clones, about 84% of which show up once; 15% to 20% is in the top ten. Sequencing used peripheral blood. The receptors shown here come from a person aged 65-85 years with COVID-19, enrolled during active disease.

The chain couples TRBV5-4 to TRBJ2-5; TRBD1 matches at 11 bases. CDR1 is SGHNT, CDR2 YYREEE, per germline (reference sequence). The junction had 7 bases not matched to a gene; V was cut back by 4 bases and J by 5 bases. The CDR3 spans 15 residues. CDR3 sequence reads: CASSRGQGEWETQYF. Written as DNA, the CDR3 is TGTGCCAGCAGCCGGGGACAGGGGGAATGGGAGACCCAGTACTTC.

J is TRBJ1-1 and V is TRBV3-1 (or the pseudogene TRBV3-2), with D perhaps TRBD1 (5 bases). Germline CDR1 is LGHDT and CDR2 is YNNKEL (reference sequence). The CDR3 runs to 14 residues. V shed 0 bases and J shed 6 bases, with 11 bases lying between them. CDR3 DNA: TGTGCCAGCAGCCAAGAATGTATCAGGGCTGAAGCTTTCTTT. Protein product: CASSQECIRAEAFF.

The chain couples TRBV5-6 to TRBJ1-2; 9 bases are shared with TRBD1. In germline, CDR1 is SGHDT, CDR2 YYEEEE. Trimming cost V 8 bases and J 7 bases; bases outside gene matches: 15. The CDR3 has 15 residues. The CDR3 region is CASIPKGQGRGGYTF. The CDR3 nucleotides read TGTGCCAGTATACCTAAGGGACAGGGTCGAGGTGGCTACACCTTC. Based on the CDR3 plus reference TRBV5-6 and TRBJ1-2, the full variable domain is DAGVTQSPTHLIKTRGQQVTLRCSPKSGHDTVSWYQQALGQGPQFIFQYYEEEERQRGNFPDRFSGHQFPNYSSELNVNALLLGDSALYLCASIPKGQGRGGYTFGSGTRLTVV.

This clone was detected ten times or more. The gene calls are TRBV27 and TRBJ1-2; D perhaps matches TRBD1 (5 bases). The CDR3 loop spans 20 amino acids. V was cut by 0 bases and J by 4 bases, with 27 bases left in between. Per the germline V gene, CDR1 is MNHEY and CDR2 is SMNVEV (reference sequence). CDR3 in amino acids: CASSLSTVPGSSRGSYGYTF. As DNA, the CDR3 is TGTGCCAGCAGTTTATCCACAGTGCCTGGATCGTCACGGGGGTCCTATGGCTACACCTTC.

The genes are TRBV6-2 or TRBV6-3 and TRBJ2-5; 9 bases fit TRBD1. CDR1 and CDR2 (germline): MNHEY, SVGEGT. The CDR3 consists of 14 residues. J was trimmed by 4 bases and V by 5 bases; bases with no gene match: 5. Here the CDR3 DNA reads TGTGCCAGCAGTCCCACAGGGGGCCGAGAGACCCAGTACTTC. Protein: CASSPTGGRETQYF.

The count of this clone is one. The chain links TRBV11-2 to TRBJ2-2, with TRBD2 as a possible D gene (5 bases). The CDR3 loop spans 15 amino acids. Trimming pared 5 bases from V and 7 bases from J, leaving 17 bases between. Germline CDR1 is SGHAT and CDR2 is FQNNGV. For the CDR3, the DNA is TGTGCCAGCAGCCTGAACGGGGAATATGTCGGGGAGCTGTTTTTT. Protein sequence: CASSLNGEYVGELFF.

This clone has more than one count but fewer than ten. The chain is built from TRBV7-6 and TRBJ2-2; the D gene is possibly TRBD2 (6 bases). CDR3 length: 16 amino acids. Germline CDR1 reads SGHVS; CDR2 reads FNYEAQ. Deletions cut 3 bases from V and 4 bases from J, with 15 bases between. CDR3 in DNA: TGTGCCAGCAGCTTTTTACTCGGGAGTAGCACCGGGGAGCTGTTTTTT. Encoded protein: CASSFLLGSSTGELFF. The full variable domain, in which reference TRBV7-6 and TRBJ2-2 provide the parts outside the CDR3, is GAGVSQSPRYKVTKRGQDVALRCDPISGHVSLYWYRQALGQGPEFLTYFNYEAQQDKSGLPNDRFSAERPEGSISTLTIQRTEQRDSAMYRCASSFLLGSSTGELFFGEGSRLTVL.

This chain links TRBV4-3 with TRBJ2-1, with 8 bases that match TRBD2. V lost 0 bases to trimming and J lost 7 bases; unmatched junction nucleotides: 8. CDR3 size: 16 residues. Germline V gives CDR1 LGHNA, CDR2 YSLEER. CDR3 loop: CASSQDSGRALNEQFF. The CDR3 coding sequence is TGCGCCAGCAGCCAAGATTCCGGGAGGGCCTTGAATGAGCAGTTCTTC.

This chain uses TRBV7-2 with TRBJ2-5, with TRBD2 as a possible D gene (6 bases). The CDR3 is made up of 16 amino acids. V gave up 2 bases and J gave up 2 bases, with 15 bases separating them. The V gene's germline CDR1 is SGHTA and CDR2 FQGNSA. The CDR3 is CASSLNVAGSQETQYF. The DNA for the CDR3 is TGTGCCAGCAGCTTAAATGTTGCGGGGTCACAAGAGACCCAGTACTTC.

This clone was observed a few times. The chain carries TRBV19 and TRBJ1-1, with a tentative D call TRBD1 (6 bases). CDR1 LNHDA and CDR2 SQIVND come from the germline V gene (reference sequence). The ends were cut back, 0 bases at V and 4 bases at J, with 12 bases in the middle. This CDR3 spans 15 amino acids. CDR3 in DNA: TGTGCCAGTAGTATAGAAGGCCAGGGGACCACTGAAGCTTTCTTT. It yields the protein CASSIEGQGTTEAFF.

The chain joins TRBV4-3 to TRBJ1-5; D is ambiguous. This CDR3 region has 16 residues. Germline assignment: CDR1 LGHNA and CDR2 YSLEER. V lost 0 bases, J lost 2 bases, and 11 bases lay in between. The CDR3 reads CASSQEFGVGNQPQHF. The CDR3 DNA sequence: TGCGCCAGCAGCCAAGAATTCGGGGTGGGCAATCAGCCCCAGCATTTT.

The chain links TRBV28 to TRBJ1-1, with 7 bases fitting TRBD1. Germline CDR1 MDHEN, CDR2 SYDVKM. This CDR3 is 14 amino acids long. With V trimmed by 6 bases and J by 1 base, 5 bases remained unmatched. This CDR3 is CASRTGSRNTEAFF. The CDR3 DNA follows: TGTGCCAGCAGGACAGGGAGCAGGAACACTGAAGCTTTCTTT. Full variable domain (rest looked up from reference TRBV28 and TRBJ1-1): DVKVTQSSRYLVKRTGEKVFLECVQDMDHENMFWYRQDPGLGLRLIYFSYDVKMKEKGDIPEGYSVSREKKERFSLILESASTNQTSMYLCASRTGSRNTEAFFGQGTRLTVV.

The chain has TRBV9 and TRBJ1-6; possible D gene TRBD1, 5 bases. Trimming cost V 0 bases and J 8 bases, with 15 bases left between them. The CDR3 extends over 16 amino acids. CDR1 and CDR2 (germline): SGDLS, YYNGEE. CDR3 protein: CASSVGGRAGDSPLHF. The CDR3 DNA sequence: TGTGCCAGCAGCGTAGGGGGCAGGGCCGGTGATTCACCCCTCCACTTT.

The V gene is TRBV19, the J gene TRBJ1-6, with TRBD1 as a possible D gene (5 bases). Trimming stripped 4 bases from V and 6 bases from J, with 19 bases between. Germline loops: CDR1 LNHDA, CDR2 SQIVND (reference sequence). The CDR3 length is 17 residues. CDR3 residues: CASSRKTGTEGNSPLHF. DNA of the CDR3: TGTGCCAGTAGTAGGAAGACCGGGACGGAGGGTAATTCACCCCTCCACTTT.

V usage is TRBV2 and J usage is TRBJ2-6; D may be TRBD2 (5 bases). This CDR3 has 15 residues. Germline V gives CDR1 SNHLY, CDR2 FYNNEI. V lost 8 bases and J lost 2, with 13 bases in between. CDR3 sequence reads: CASVREVAGANVLTF. The CDR3 coding sequence is TGTGCCAGCGTCCGGGAAGTGGCTGGGGCCAACGTCCTGACTTTC.

The genes are TRBV15 and TRBJ2-5; 8 bases match TRBD2. Germline V gene sequence: CDR1 LNHNV, CDR2 YYDKDF (reference sequence). Unmatched junction bases numbered 8, after V lost 6 bases and J lost 5 bases. CDR3 length: 14 residues. The CDR3: CATRARGGLETQYF. The CDR3 DNA reads TGTGCCACCAGGGCTCGGGGGGGCCTTGAGACCCAGTACTTC.

V usage is TRBV19 and J usage is TRBJ1-5; D gene ambiguous. CDR1 is LNHDA, CDR2 SQIVND, per germline (reference sequence). The CDR3 contains 15 residues. V lost 6 bases, J lost 1 base, and 13 bases lay in between. CDR3 region: CASRFGFLSNQPQHF. In DNA form, the CDR3 reads TGTGCCAGTAGGTTTGGTTTCCTAAGCAATCAGCCCCAGCATTTT.

In nucleotides, the CDR3 is TGTGCCAGCAGTTACTCTCGACTGATGAACACTGAAGCTTTCTTT. The encoded protein is CASSYSRLMNTEAFF. The gene calls are TRBV6-2 or TRBV6-3 and TRBJ1-1, with D uncertain. Germline V gene lookup returns CDR1 MNHEY and CDR2 SVGEGT. The CDR3 consists of 15 residues. Trimming left V 0 bases short and J 0 bases short, with 8 bases between.

The rearrangement joins TRBV18 to TRBJ2-3; TRBD2 matches 10 bases. Germline CDR1 is KGHSH and CDR2 is LQKENI. J gave up 6 bases and V 3 bases, and 18 bases lay outside the gene matches. The length of the CDR3 is 19 residues. CDR3 DNA sequence: TGTGCCAGCTCACCCGGACGGGGAAGAGCGGGAGGGCCTAGGGATACGCAGTATTTT. Translating it yields CASSPGRGRAGGPRDTQYF.

The CDR3 DNA reads as TGTGCCAGTAGTCCGCTCTCGTCAGGGGCGCATCTGCCAAGCACAGATACGCAGTATTTT. As protein: CASSPLSSGAHLPSTDTQYF. The gene calls are TRBV6-6 and TRBJ2-3, with a tentative D call TRBD1 (6 bases). V was pared by 9 bases and J by 0 bases, with 31 bases between. This CDR3 has 20 residues. Germline assignment: CDR1 MNHNY and CDR2 SVGAGI (reference sequence).

The J gene is TRBJ2-3, the V gene TRBV7-2; no firm D call. Trimming removed 3 bases from V and 6 bases from J, with 22 bases in between. CDR1 and CDR2 (germline): SGHTA, FQGNSA. This CDR3 has 17 amino acids. The CDR3 DNA reads as TGTGCCAGCAGCTTCCGCGGCGGCGCTAACGGAGCGGATACGCAGTATTTT. As protein: CASSFRGGANGADTQYF.

The gene calls are TRBV12-5 and TRBJ1-1; possibly TRBD1 for D (5 bases). Trimming stripped 6 bases from V and 1 base from J, with 9 bases between. The CDR3 has 13 residues. Germline V CDR1 and CDR2: LGHNT, FRNRAP. CDR3 coding DNA: TGTGCTAGTGGGATAAGGGGGAACACTGAAGCTTTCTTT. This sequence encodes CASGIRGNTEAFF. Full variable domain (remainder filled in from reference TRBV12-5 and TRBJ1-1): DARVTQTPRHKVTEMGQEVTMRCQPILGHNTVFWYRQTMMQGLELLAYFRNRAPLDDSGMPKDRFSAEMPDATLATLKIQPSEPRDSAVYFCASGIRGNTEAFFGQGTRLTVV.

V is TRBV6-5 and J is TRBJ2-3; TRBD2 matches at 7 bases. The V and J ends lost 6 bases and 1 base, in that order; junction bases with no gene match: 7. There are 15 residues in the CDR3. Germline CDR1 is MNHEY and CDR2 is SVGAGI. In DNA form, the CDR3 reads TGTGCCAGCAGCATGGGGGGGGACGGCACAGATACGCAGTATTTT. Amino acid sequence: CASSMGGDGTDTQYF.

This chain joins TRBV19 and TRBJ1-1; 7 nucleotides line up with TRBD1. J lost 9 bases, V lost 6 bases, and 13 bases had no gene match. This CDR3 has 14 residues. CDR1 is LNHDA, CDR2 SQIVND, per germline (reference sequence). The CDR3 loop is CASRLGQTRRQAFF. CDR3 nucleotide sequence: TGTGCCAGTAGGTTGGGACAGACCCGGCGGCAAGCTTTCTTT.

The rearrangement links TRBV27 to TRBJ2-7; TRBD1 matches 11 bases. CDR3 length: 16 amino acids. The V gene's germline CDR1 is MNHEY and CDR2 SMNVEV (reference sequence). V trimming: 6 bases; J trimming: 5 bases; junction bases outside the gene matches: 12. CDR3 sequence reads: CASRLAGQGASHEQYF. The CDR3, as DNA: TGTGCCAGCAGGCTGGCCGGACAGGGGGCGAGTCACGAGCAGTACTTC.

The chain recombines TRBV20-1 with TRBJ2-2, with D possibly matching TRBD1 (5 bases). Germline V lookup: CDR1 DFQATT, CDR2 SNEGSKA (reference sequence). The CDR3 length is 15 residues. Trimming took 3 bases from V and 1 from J, leaving 12 bases between them. The CDR3 reads CSASEAGWNTGELFF. In DNA form, the CDR3 reads TGCAGTGCTAGTGAGGCAGGGTGGAACACCGGGGAGCTGTTTTTT.

This rearrangement joins TRBV15 to TRBJ2-2; no reliable D call. This CDR3 contains 13 residues. V was clipped by 1 base and J by 10 bases, with 10 bases between them. Germline V gives CDR1 LNHNV, CDR2 YYDKDF (reference sequence). CDR3 sequence (DNA): TGTGCCACCAGCAGAGTTGGCAAAGAGGAGCTGTTTTTT. Its protein is CATSRVGKEELFF.

The chain recombines TRBV7-2 with TRBJ2-7, with TRBD1 matching over 7 bases. Trimming removed 1 base from V and 3 bases from J; junction bases left unmatched: 3. The CDR3 extends over 14 amino acids. CDR1 SGHTA and CDR2 FQGNSA come from the germline V gene. CDR3 nucleotides: TGTGCCAGCAGCTTAGGGGGACAGCTCTACGAGCAGTACTTC. Its translation is CASSLGGQLYEQYF.

This CDR3 is CASSLAGVYEQYF. The CDR3 DNA sequence: TGTGCCAGCAGCTTAGCGGGGGTTTACGAGCAGTACTTC. The chain couples TRBV11-2 to TRBJ2-7; D perhaps matches TRBD2 (6 bases). V shed 1 base and J shed 4 bases, with 8 bases lying between them. The CDR3 contains 13 residues. Per germline, CDR1 SGHAT and CDR2 FQNNGV.

The V and J genes are TRBV28 and TRBJ1-2; 7 bases agree with TRBD1. Germline V gene data show CDR1 as MDHEN and CDR2 as SYDVKM. V gave up 7 bases and J gave up 8 bases; unmatched junction bases: 16. The CDR3 spans 15 residues. The CDR3 protein is CASTTTATGLGGYTF. CDR3 bases: TGTGCCAGCACCACAACAGCGACAGGGCTGGGAGGCTACACCTTC.